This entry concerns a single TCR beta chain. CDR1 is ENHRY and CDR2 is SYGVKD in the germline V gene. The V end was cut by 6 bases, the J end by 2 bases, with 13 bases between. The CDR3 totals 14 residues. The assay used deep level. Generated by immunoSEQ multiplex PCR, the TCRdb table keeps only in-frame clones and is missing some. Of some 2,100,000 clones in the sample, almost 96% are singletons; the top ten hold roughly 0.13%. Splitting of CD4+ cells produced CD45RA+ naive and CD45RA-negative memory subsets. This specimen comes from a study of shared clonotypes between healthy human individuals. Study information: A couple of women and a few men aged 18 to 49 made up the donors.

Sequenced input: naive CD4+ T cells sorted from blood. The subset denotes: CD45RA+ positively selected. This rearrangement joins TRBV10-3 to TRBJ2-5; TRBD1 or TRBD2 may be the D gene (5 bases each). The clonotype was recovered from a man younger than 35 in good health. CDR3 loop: CAISSFGAQETQYF. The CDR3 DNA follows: TGTGCCATCAGCTCCTTCGGGGCTCAAGAGACCCAGTACTTC.